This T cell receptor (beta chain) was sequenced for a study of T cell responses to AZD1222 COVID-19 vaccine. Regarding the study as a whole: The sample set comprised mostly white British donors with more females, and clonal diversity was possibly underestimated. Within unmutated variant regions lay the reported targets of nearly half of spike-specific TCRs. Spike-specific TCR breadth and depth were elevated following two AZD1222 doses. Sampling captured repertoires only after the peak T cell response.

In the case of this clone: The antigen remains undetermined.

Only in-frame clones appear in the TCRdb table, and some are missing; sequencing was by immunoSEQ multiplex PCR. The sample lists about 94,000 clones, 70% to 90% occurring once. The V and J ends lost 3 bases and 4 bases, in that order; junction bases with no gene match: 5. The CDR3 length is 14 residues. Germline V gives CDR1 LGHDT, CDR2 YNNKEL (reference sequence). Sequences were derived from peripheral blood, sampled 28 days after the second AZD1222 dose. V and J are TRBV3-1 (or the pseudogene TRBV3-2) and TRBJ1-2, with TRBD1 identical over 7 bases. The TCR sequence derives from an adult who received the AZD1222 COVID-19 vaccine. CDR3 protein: CASSHEDRAYGYTF. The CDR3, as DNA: TGTGCCAGCAGCCACGAAGACAGGGCCTATGGCTACACCTTC.